The 16 T cell receptor delta chains reported below all come from one sample, sequenced in a study of gamma-delta chains in newborns, infants, children. TCRdb processed the reads again with the CATT caller. The table has roughly 7,900 delta-chain clones, under 3.5% seen once; the top ten hold roughly a sixth. The sequenced material came from blood. The receptors were gathered from a child who was a newborn, infant or young child, either healthy, febrile or measles-vaccinated (not recorded which).

In regard to this clone: A junction end diverges from the germline sequence, so it may reflect a read error. Other DNA sequences in this specimen translate into the identical CDR3. This chain connects TRDV2 to TRDJ3, with 11 positions matching TRDD3. The CDR3 totals 18 residues. CDR1 and CDR2 from the germline V gene are GEAIGNYY and EKD. The CDR3 region is CACDVLGDKTWDTRQMFF. The CDR3 coding sequence is TGTGCCTGTGACGTACTGGGGGATAAGACCTGGGACACCCGGCAGATGTTTTTC.

In its sample, this clone is medium-sized. This may be a read error: a much more frequent sequence differs by one nucleotide. The V call is TRDV2, the J call TRDJ1; D might be TRDD3 (6 bases). The V and J ends lost 0 bases and 1 base respectively, with 8 bases between them. Germline V gives CDR1 GEAIGNYY, CDR2 EKD. This CDR3 is built from 14 residues. The CDR3 DNA reads as TGTGCCTGTGACACCGTGGGGGGCACCGATAAACTCATCTTT. It translates to CACDTVGGTDKLIF.

The chain couples TRDV2 to TRDJ3; 8 nucleotides line up with TRDD3. Germline assignment: CDR1 GEAIGNYY and CDR2 EKD. The CDR3 contains 18 residues. The V segment lost 0 bases and the J segment 2 bases; nucleotides outside the gene matches: 5. CDR3 sequence: CACDTLTGGPWDTRQMFF. Written as DNA, the CDR3 is TGTGCCTGTGACACCCTTACTGGGGGCCCCTGGGACACCCGACAGATGTTTTTC.

This clone was picked up a small number of times. This sequence may be a read error, since a much larger clone differs from it by one base. Other DNA sequences in the same sample also yield this CDR3. The chain joins TRDV2 to TRDJ3, with a tentative D call TRDD3 (6 bases). The CDR3 runs to 18 residues. The germline CDR1 and CDR2 sequences are GEAIGNYY and EKD. Trimming removed 1 base from V and 0 bases from J, with 12 bases in between. Here the CDR3 reads CACDTGGYLSWDTRQMFF. The CDR3 region has the DNA TGTGCCTGTGACACTGGAGGATACCTCTCCTGGGACACCCGACAGATGTTTTTC.

This clone qualifies as medium-sized (0.01 to 0.1%). The V gene is TRDV2, the J gene TRDJ2; TRDD3 matches at 8 bases. The J gene comes from matching the DNA to germline here; TCRdb lacks it. The germline gives CDR1 GEAIGNYY, CDR2 EKD. CDR3 length: 17 amino acids. The V and J ends lost 0 bases and 0 bases, in that order; junction bases with no gene match: 5. The CDR3 reads CACDTVAGDTLTAQLFF. DNA for the CDR3: TGTGCCTGTGACACCGTGGCGGGGGATACTTTGACAGCACAACTCTTCTTT.

For this clone: The protein held in TCRdb is that of a much larger clone and does not match this DNA's translation at residue 12, likely because of a read error; the protein shown is translated from the DNA. The gene calls are TRDV2 and TRDJ2; 9 bases align to TRDD3. Germline CDR1 and CDR2: GEAIGNYY and EKD. The CDR3 runs to 14 residues. The CDR3 sequence: CACDTGDTTAQPFF. CDR3 DNA: TGTGCCTGTGACACAGGGGATACGACAGCACAACCCTTCTTT.

On this clone itself: A single base is all that separates this from a far larger clone, so a read error is likely. This sample includes further DNA sequences coding for the same CDR3. This chain uses TRDV2 with TRDJ2; 8 bases are shared with TRDD3. This CDR3 is built from 14 residues. Germline V CDR1 and CDR2: GEAIGNYY, EKD. Trimming cost V 4 bases and J 6 bases; bases outside gene matches: 6. CDR3 sequence reads: CACDTWGNAAQLFF. Here the CDR3 DNA reads TGTGCCTGTGATACCTGGGGGAACGCAGCACAACTCTTCTTT.

Worth noting for this clone: A far larger clone lies a single base away; this is likely a read error. Other DNA sequences in the sample encode the same CDR3. The chain combines TRDV2 with TRDJ2; 12 positions agree with TRDD3. CDR3 size: 16 residues. Germline V gene lookup returns CDR1 GEAIGNYY and CDR2 EKD. V lost 2 bases, J lost 2 bases, and 2 bases stayed unmatched. The CDR3 sequence is CACDILGDTLTAQLFF. CDR3 bases: TGTGCCTGTGACATACTGGGGGATACCTTGACAGCACAACTCTTCTTT.

This clone has just one count. The gene calls are TRDV3 and TRDJ3, with 8 bases that match TRDD3. TCRdb does not report a J gene; here it was assigned by matching the DNA to germline references. The CDR3 is 21 residues long. Germline trimming cut 2 bases from V and 0 bases from J; bases unmatched to any gene: 18. Germline values: CDR1 TVYSNPD, CDR2 GDNSRS (reference sequence). The CDR3 sequence: CAFGGYGDLRTYSWDTRQMFF. The CDR3 bases are TGTGCCTTTGGGGGATATGGGGACCTGAGAACTTACTCCTGGGACACCCGACAGATGTTTTTC.

Worth noting for this clone: A much larger clone is a single base away; this may be a read error. Other DNA sequences in this specimen translate into the identical CDR3. The chain couples TRAV29/DV5 to TRDJ1, with 10 nucleotides matching TRDD3. Germline trimming cut 2 bases from V and 2 bases from J; bases unmatched to any gene: 6. The germline V gene has CDR1 NSMFDY and CDR2 ISSIKDK. The CDR3 contains 15 residues. CDR3 DNA sequence: TGTGCAGCAAGTATACCTGGGGGATATACCGATAAACTCATCTTT. Protein: CAASIPGGYTDKLIF. Combining the CDR3 with reference TRAV29/DV5 and TRDJ1 gives the whole variable domain DQQVKQNSPSLSVQEGRISILNCDYTNSMFDYFLWYKKYPAEGPTFLISISSIKDKNEDGRFTVFLNKSAKHLSLHIVPSQPGDSAVYFCAASIPGGYTDKLIFGKGTRVTVEP.

This clone was counted many times. The chain joins TRDV2 to TRDJ3; 9 nucleotides line up with TRDD3. The CDR3 length is 20 residues. J lost 0 bases, V lost 3 bases, and 11 bases had no gene match. Germline loops: CDR1 GEAIGNYY, CDR2 EKD. The CDR3 sequence: CACDFLLGESSSWDTRQMFF. DNA of the CDR3: TGTGCCTGTGACTTCTTACTGGGGGAGTCAAGCTCCTGGGACACCCGACAGATGTTTTTC.

In this sample, this clone turned up a few times. Additional DNA sequences in this sample encode the identical CDR3. The V call is TRDV1, the J call TRDJ3; the match to TRDD3 covers 7 bases. This CDR3 spans 20 amino acids. The germline gives CDR1 TSWWSYY, CDR2 QGS. Trimming cost V 0 bases and J 0 bases; bases outside gene matches: 8. The CDR3 here is CALGELVAGGPSWDTRQMFF. CDR3 DNA sequence: TGTGCTCTTGGGGAACTCGTTGCTGGGGGTCCCTCCTGGGACACCCGACAGATGTTTTTC.

With respect to this clone: This specimen includes other DNA sequences encoding the same CDR3. The rearrangement uses TRDV2 and TRDJ2; 8 bases agree with TRDD3. Germline CDR1 is GEAIGNYY and CDR2 is EKD. There are 17 residues in the CDR3. V was pared by 3 bases and J by 7 bases, with 15 bases of the junction left unmatched. CDR3 DNA: TGTGCCTGTGACGCGATTCATTCCGGGGGATATAGAGCACAACTCTTCTTT. It specifies CACDAIHSGGYRAQLFF.

Note on this clone: The protein recorded in TCRdb matches a much larger clone and deviates from this DNA's translation at residue 4, suggesting a read error; the protein here is obtained by translating the DNA. The V and J genes are TRDV2 and TRDJ3; 10 nucleotides agree with TRDD3. In germline, CDR1 is GEAIGNYY, CDR2 EKD. The CDR3 has 17 residues. CDR3 nucleotides: TGTGCCTGTGGCACCTGGGGGATATCCTGGGACACCCGACAGATGTTTTTC. It translates to CACGTWGISWDTRQMFF.

This clone is large in the sample. Within the sample, other DNA sequences also encode this same CDR3. This sequence joins TRDV2 and TRDJ1; 7 bases align to TRDD3. Germline loops: CDR1 GEAIGNYY, CDR2 EKD. This CDR3 has 14 residues. Unmatched junction bases numbered 0, after V lost 0 bases and J lost 0 bases. The CDR3 DNA is TGTGCCTGTGACACCTGGGGGAACACCGATAAACTCATCTTT. Its protein product is CACDTWGNTDKLIF.

On this clone itself: The protein given by TCRdb reflects a much larger clone and differs at residue 8 from this DNA's translation, likely from a read error; the protein shown is the DNA's translation. The rearrangement uses TRDV2 and TRDJ3, with 7 bases aligning to TRDD3. V shed 3 bases and J 0 bases; nucleotides not matched to a gene: 7. This CDR3 comprises 18 residues. From germline, CDR1 is GEAIGNYY and CDR2 EKD. CDR3 nucleotide sequence: TGTGCCTGTGACGTACTGGGGAATAGCTCCTGGGACACCCGACAGATGTTTTTC. Residues: CACDVLGNSSWDTRQMFF.